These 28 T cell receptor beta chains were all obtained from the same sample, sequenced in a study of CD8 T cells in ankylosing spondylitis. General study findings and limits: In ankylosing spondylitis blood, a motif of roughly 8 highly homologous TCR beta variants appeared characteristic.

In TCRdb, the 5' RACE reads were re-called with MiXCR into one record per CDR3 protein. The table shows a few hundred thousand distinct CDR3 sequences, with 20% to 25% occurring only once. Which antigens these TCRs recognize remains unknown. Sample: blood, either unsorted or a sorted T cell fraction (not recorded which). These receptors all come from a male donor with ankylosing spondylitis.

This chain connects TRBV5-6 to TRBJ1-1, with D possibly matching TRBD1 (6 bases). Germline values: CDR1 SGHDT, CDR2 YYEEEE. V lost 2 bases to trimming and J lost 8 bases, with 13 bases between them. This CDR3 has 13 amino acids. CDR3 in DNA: TGTGCCAGCAGCTTTCGGGCAGGGGCCGAAGCTTTCTTT. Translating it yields CASSFRAGAEAFF.

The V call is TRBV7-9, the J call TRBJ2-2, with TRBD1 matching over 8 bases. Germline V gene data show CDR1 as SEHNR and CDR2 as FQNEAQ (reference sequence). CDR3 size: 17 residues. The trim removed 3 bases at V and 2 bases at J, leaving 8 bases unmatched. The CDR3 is CASSFGGQASNTGELFF. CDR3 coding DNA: TGTGCCAGCAGCTTTGGGGGACAGGCCTCTAACACCGGGGAGCTGTTTTTT.

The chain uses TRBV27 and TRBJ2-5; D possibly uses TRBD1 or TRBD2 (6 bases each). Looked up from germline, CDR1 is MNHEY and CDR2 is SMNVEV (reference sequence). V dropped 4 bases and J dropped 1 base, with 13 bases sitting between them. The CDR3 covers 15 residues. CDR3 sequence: CASSYRRGIQETQYF. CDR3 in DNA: TGTGCCAGCAGTTACCGGAGGGGGATCCAAGAGACCCAGTACTTC.

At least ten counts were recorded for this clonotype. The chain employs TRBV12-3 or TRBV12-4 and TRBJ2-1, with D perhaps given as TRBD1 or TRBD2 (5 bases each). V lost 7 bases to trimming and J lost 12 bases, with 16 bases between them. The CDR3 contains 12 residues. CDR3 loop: CASKQAGSGQFF. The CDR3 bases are TGTGCCAGCAAACAGGCGGGTTCCGGGCAGTTCTTC.

The CDR3 nucleotides are TGCAGTGCCCTCACCTGGTCGGGGGCTGAACAGCCCCAGCATTTT. Translation gives CSALTWSGAEQPQHF. V usage is TRBV20-1 and J usage is TRBJ1-5, with D tentatively TRBD1 (6 bases). This CDR3 is built from 15 residues. Trimming stripped 6 bases from V and 7 bases from J, with 22 bases between. Germline V gene data show CDR1 as DFQATT and CDR2 as SNEGSKA (reference sequence).

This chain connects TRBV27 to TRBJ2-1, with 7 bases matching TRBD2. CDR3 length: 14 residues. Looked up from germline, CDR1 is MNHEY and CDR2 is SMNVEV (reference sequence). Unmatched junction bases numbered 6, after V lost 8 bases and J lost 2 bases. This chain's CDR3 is CASGSAGAYNEQFF. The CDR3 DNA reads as TGTGCCAGCGGATCCGCGGGGGCCTACAATGAGCAGTTCTTC.

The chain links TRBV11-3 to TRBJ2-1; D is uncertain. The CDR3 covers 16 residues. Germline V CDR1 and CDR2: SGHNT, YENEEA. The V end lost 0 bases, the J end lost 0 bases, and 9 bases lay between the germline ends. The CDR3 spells CASSLDPASSYNEQFF. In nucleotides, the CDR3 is TGTGCCAGCAGCTTAGATCCGGCGAGCTCCTACAATGAGCAGTTCTTC.

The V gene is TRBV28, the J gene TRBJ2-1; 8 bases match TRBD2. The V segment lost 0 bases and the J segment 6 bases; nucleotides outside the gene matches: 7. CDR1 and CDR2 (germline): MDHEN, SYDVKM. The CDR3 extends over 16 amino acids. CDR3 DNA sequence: TGTGCCAGCAGTTTATGGGAGCGGGAGTTAGCCAATGAGCAGTTCTTC. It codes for CASSLWERELANEQFF.

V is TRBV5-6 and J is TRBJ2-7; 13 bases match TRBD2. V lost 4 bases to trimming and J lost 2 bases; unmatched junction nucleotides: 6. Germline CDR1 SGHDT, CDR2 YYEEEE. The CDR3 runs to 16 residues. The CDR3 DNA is TGTGCCAGCAGCCGGATGGGGACTAGCGGGACCTACGAGCAGTACTTC. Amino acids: CASSRMGTSGTYEQYF.

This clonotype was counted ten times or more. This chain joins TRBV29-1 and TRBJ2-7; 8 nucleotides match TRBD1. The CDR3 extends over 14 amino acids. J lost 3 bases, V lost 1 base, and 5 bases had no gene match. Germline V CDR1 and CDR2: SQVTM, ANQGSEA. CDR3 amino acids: CSVEGGQGGYEQYF. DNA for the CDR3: TGCAGCGTTGAAGGTGGACAGGGAGGCTACGAGCAGTACTTC.

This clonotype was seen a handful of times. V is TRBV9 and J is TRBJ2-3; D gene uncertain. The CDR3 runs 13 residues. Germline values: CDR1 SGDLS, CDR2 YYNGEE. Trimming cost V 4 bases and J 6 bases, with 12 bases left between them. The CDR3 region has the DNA TGTGCCAGCAGCACCGAAGCCGTTGATACGCAGTATTTT. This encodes CASSTEAVDTQYF.

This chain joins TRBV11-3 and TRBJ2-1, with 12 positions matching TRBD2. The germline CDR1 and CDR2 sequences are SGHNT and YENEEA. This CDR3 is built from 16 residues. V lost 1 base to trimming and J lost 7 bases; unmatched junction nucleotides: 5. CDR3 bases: TGTGCCAGCAGCTTAGGACTAGCGGGAGTTCGAAATGAGCAGTTCTTC. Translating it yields CASSLGLAGVRNEQFF.

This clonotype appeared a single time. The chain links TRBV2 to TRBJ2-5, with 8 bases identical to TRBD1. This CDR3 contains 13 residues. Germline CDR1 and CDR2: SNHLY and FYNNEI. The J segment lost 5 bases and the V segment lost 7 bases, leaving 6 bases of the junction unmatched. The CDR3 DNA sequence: TGTGCCAGCAAGGCAGGGGGCCTGGAGACCCAGTACTTC. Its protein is CASKAGGLETQYF.

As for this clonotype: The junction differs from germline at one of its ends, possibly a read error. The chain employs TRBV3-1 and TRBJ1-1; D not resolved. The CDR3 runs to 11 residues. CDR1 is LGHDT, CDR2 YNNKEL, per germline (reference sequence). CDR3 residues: CASSQGAAVYF. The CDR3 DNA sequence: TGTGCCAGCAGCCAAGGAGCCGCGGTCTACTTT.

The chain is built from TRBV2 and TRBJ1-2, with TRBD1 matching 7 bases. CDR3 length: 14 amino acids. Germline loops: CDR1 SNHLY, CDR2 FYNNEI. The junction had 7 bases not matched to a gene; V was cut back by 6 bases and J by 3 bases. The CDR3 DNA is TGTGCCAGCAGCGTCGACAGGGTTTACTATGGCTACACCTTC. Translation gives CASSVDRVYYGYTF. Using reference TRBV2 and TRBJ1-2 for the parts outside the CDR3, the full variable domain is EPEVTQTPSHQVTQMGQEVILRCVPISNHLYFYWYRQILGQKVEFLVSFYNNEISEKSEIFDDQFSVERPDGSNFTLKIRSTKLEDSAMYFCASSVDRVYYGYTFGSGTRLTVV.

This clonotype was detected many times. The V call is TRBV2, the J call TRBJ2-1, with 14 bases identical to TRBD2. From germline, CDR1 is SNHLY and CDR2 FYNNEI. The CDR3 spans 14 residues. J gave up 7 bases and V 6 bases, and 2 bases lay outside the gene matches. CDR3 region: CASRGTSGRNEQFF. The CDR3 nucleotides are TGTGCCAGCAGAGGGACTAGCGGGAGAAATGAGCAGTTCTTC.

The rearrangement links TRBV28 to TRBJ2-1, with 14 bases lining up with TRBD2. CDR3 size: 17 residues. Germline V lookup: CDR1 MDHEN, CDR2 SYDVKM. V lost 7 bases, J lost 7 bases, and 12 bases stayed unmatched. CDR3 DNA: TGTGCCAGCATGAAAAAAAAATGGACTAGCGGGAGGAATGAGCAGTTCTTC. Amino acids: CASMKKKWTSGRNEQFF. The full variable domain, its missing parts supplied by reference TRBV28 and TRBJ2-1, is DVKVTQSSRYLVKRTGEKVFLECVQDMDHENMFWYRQDPGLGLRLIYFSYDVKMKEKGDIPEGYSVSREKKERFSLILESASTNQTSMYLCASMKKKWTSGRNEQFFGPGTRLTVL.

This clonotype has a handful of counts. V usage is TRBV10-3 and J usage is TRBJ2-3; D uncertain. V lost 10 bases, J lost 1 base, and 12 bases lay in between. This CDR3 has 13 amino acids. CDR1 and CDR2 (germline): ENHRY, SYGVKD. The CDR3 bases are TGTGCCACCAGGACGGGTGGCACAGATACGCAGTATTTT. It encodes CATRTGGTDTQYF.

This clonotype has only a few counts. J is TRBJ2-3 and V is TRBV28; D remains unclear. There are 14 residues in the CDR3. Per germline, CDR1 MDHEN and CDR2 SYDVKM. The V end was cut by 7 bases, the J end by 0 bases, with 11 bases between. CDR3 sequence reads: CASTLGGSTDTQYF. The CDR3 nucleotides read TGTGCCAGCACCTTGGGCGGTAGCACAGATACGCAGTATTTT.

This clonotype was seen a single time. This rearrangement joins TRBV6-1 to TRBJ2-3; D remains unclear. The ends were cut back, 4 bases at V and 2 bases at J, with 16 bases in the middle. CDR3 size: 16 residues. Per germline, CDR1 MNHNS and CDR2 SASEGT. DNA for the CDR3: TGTGCCAGCAGTGCCGGGCCATCCCACTTCACAGATACGCAGTATTTT. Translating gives CASSAGPSHFTDTQYF.

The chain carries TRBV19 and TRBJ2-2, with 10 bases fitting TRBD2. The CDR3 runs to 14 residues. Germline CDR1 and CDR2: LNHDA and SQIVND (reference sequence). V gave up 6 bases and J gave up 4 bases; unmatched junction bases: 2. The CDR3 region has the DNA TGTGCCAGTAGGAAGCGGGAGGGCACCGGGGAGCTGTTTTTT. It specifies CASRKREGTGELFF.

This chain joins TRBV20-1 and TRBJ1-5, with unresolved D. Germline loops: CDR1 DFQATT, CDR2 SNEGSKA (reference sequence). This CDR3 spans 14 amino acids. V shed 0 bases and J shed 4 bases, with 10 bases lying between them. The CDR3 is CSARDFRRNQPQHF. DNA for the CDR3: TGCAGTGCTAGAGATTTTCGCAGGAATCAGCCCCAGCATTTT.

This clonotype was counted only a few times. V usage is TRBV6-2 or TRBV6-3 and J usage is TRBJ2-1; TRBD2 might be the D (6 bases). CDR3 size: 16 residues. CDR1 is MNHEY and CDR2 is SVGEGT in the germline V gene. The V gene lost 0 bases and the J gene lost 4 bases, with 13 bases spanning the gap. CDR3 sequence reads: CASSYSAGRVYNEQFF. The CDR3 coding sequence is TGTGCCAGCAGTTACTCCGCCGGGAGAGTATACAATGAGCAGTTCTTC.

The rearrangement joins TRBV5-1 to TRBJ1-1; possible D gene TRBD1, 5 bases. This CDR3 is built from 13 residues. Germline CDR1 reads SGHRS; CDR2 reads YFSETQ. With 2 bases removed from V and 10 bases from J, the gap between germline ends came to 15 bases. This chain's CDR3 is CASSFDRPNGAFF. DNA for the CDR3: TGCGCCAGCAGCTTCGACAGACCCAACGGAGCTTTCTTT.

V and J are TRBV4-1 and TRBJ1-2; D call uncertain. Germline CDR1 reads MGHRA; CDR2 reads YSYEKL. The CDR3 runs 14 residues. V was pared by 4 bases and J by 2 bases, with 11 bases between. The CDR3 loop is CASSRVVGNYGYTF. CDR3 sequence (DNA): TGCGCCAGCAGCCGGGTCGTAGGAAACTATGGCTACACCTTC.

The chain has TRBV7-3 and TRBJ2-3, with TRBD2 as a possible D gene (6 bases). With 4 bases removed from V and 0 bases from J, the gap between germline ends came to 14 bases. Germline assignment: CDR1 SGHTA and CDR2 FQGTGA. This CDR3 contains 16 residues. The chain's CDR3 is CASSSIADSSTDTQYF. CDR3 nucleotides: TGTGCCAGCAGCTCGATAGCGGATTCTAGCACAGATACGCAGTATTTT. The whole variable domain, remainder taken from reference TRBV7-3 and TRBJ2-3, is GAGVSQTPSNKVTEKGKYVELRCDPISGHTALYWYRQSLGQGPEFLIYFQGTGAADDSGLPNDRFFAVRPEGSVSTLKIQRTERGDSAVYLCASSSIADSSTDTQYFGPGTRLTVL.

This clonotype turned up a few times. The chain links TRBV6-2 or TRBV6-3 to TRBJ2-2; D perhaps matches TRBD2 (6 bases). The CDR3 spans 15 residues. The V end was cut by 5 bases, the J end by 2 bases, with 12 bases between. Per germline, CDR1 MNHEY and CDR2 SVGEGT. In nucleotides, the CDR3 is TGTGCCAGCAGTCGTCTAGCGACTAACACCGGGGAGCTGTTTTTT. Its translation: CASSRLATNTGELFF.

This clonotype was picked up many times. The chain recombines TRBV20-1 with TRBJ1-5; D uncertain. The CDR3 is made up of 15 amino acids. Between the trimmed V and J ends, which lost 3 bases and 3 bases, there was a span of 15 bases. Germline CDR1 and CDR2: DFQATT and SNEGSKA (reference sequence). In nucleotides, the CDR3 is TGCAGTGCTAGGGGCGGGCAGAACCTCAATCAGCCCCAGCATTTT. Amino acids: CSARGGQNLNQPQHF.